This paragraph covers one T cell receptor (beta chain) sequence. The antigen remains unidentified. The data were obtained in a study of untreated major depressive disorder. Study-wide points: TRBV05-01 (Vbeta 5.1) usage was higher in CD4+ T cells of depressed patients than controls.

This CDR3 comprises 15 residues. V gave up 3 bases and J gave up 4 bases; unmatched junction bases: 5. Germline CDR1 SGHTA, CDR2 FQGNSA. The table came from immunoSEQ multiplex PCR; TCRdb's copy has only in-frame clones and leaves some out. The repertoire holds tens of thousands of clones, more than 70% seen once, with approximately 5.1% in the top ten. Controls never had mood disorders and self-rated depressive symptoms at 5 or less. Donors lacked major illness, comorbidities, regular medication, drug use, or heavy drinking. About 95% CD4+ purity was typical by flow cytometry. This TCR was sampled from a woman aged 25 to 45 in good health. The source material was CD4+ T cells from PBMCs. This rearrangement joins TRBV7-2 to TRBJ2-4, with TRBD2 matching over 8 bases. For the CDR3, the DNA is TGTGCCAGCAGCTTTGAGTCGGGGGGGAAAAACATTCAGTACTTC. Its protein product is CASSFESGGKNIQYF.